This T cell receptor (beta chain) is drawn from a study of a mutant IDH1 vaccine in newly diagnosed glioma (dated by TCRdb to about 2021). About the study as a whole: Across visits V03 through V10, patients got a total of eight vaccinations, given in weeks 1, 3, 5, 7, 11, 15, 19 and 23. In the chemotherapy-containing groups, vaccination started alongside temozolomide cycles, whereas in patients who had radiotherapy alone it started 4-6 weeks after radiotherapy. Of the approximately 30 treated patients, approximately 62% were male and around 40% were female, and the mean age was about 40 years. Before enrollment, most patients had been given radiochemotherapy with temozolomide as standard therapy, while the rest had received either radiotherapy alone or temozolomide alone. Peripheral blood was collected at six visits: V03 (baseline), V05, V07, V10, V12 and V13. Longitudinal TCRB deep sequencing was done for 25 treated patients, wherever samples were available for exploratory analyses.

The paper as a whole reports these results and caveats: Immune responses induced by the vaccine were seen in 90% to 95% of patients across multiple MHC alleles. No apparent relationship was observed between pseudoprogression and alterations in the top peripheral T cell clonotypes detected by TCRB sequencing. Availability determined which PBMC samples were chosen for TCRB deep sequencing. It was noted by the authors that analyses of patient blood samples could not be reproduced owing to sample limitations.

Comments on this clone: This receptor's antigen is unknown. Base quality data are lacking; no much larger clone is found one base away.

Per the publication, the time point label means: week 11, during vaccination. Every vaccine dose consisted of 300 ug of a 20-mer mutant IDH1 peptide in Montanide, administered subcutaneously together with topical imiquimod. Donors had newly diagnosed WHO grade 3 or 4 IDH1-mutant astrocytomas with loss of nuclear ATRX. The samples were drawn from NOA16, a multicentre, single-arm, open-label phase I trial in Germany that tested a mutant IDH1 peptide vaccine in humans for the first time. Genomic DNA for TCRB sequencing was extracted from EDTA blood using the DNeasy Blood and Tissue Kit. CDR1 and CDR2 were assigned from the germline V gene (reference sequence) as SEHNR and FQNEAQ. The CDR3 numbers 13 residues from cysteine through phenylalanine. Only the CDR3 DNA is retained, 39 bases long and in frame from the first base. Libraries were made using the immunoSEQ multiplex PCR assay. Rearranged TCR beta chain sequences were amplified with the hsTCRB Kit following the manufacturer's protocol. An Illumina MiSeq was used to sequence the TCRB libraries. Regarding the original processing steps: The proprietary platform of the kit vendor was used for demultiplexing, trimming and gene mapping. The immuneACCESS repertoire file appears here via TCRdb, limited to in-frame rearrangements. These files lack a portion of the clones; in checked studies, under half of the deficit traces to unresolved V genes, and the cause of the others is not known. V and J calls and clone size are copied from that table; D and trimming were computed from the DNA. The sample data list 110,000 or so clones, and 90% of these were observed just once. Roughly 0.61% of the sample lies in the top ten.

The clonotype originates from a woman between 50 and 59 years old with glioma. The V gene is TRBV7-9 and the J gene is TRBJ2-5; confidence is insufficient to name the D gene. The J call is doubtful: the DNA matches TRBJ2-7 better. Here the sequenced sample was PBMCs, taken from a glioma patient whose treatment included an IDH1 peptide vaccine. The DNA sequence follows: TGTGCCAGCAGGCCGGACGCAACCTACGAGCAGTACTTC. This codes for CASRPDATYEQYF.